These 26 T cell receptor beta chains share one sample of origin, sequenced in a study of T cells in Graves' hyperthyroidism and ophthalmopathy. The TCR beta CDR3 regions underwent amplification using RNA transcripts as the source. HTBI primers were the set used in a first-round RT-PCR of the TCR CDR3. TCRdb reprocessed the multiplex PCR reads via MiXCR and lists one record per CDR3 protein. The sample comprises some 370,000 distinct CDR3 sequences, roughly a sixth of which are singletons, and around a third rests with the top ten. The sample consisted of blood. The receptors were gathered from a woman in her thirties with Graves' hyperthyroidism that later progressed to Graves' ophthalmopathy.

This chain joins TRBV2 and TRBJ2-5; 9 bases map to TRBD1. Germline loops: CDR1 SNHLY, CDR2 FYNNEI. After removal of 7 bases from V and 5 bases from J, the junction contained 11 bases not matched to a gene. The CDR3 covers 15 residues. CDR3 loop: CASTGDGGTGETQYF. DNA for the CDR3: TGTGCCAGCACCGGTGACGGGGGGACAGGGGAGACCCAGTACTTC.

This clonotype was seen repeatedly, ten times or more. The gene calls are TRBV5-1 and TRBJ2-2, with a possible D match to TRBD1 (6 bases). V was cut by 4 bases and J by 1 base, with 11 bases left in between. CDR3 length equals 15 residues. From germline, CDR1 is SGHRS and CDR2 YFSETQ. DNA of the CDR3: TGCGCCAGCAGCCTCCGGGACAAGAACACCGGGGAGCTGTTTTTT. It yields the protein CASSLRDKNTGELFF. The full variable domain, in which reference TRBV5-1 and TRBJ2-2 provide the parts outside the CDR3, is KAGVTQTPRYLIKTRGQQVTLSCSPISGHRSVSWYQQTPGQGLQFLFEYFSETQRNKGNFPGRFSGRQFSNSRSEMNVSTLELGDSALYLCASSLRDKNTGELFFGEGSRLTVL.

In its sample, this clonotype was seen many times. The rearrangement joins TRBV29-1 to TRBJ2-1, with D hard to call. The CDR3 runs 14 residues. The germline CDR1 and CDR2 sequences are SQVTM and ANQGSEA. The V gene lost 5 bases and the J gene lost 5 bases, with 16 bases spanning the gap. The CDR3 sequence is CSVLGRIDNNEQFF. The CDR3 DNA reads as TGCAGCGTTCTCGGACGGATAGATAACAATGAGCAGTTCTTC.

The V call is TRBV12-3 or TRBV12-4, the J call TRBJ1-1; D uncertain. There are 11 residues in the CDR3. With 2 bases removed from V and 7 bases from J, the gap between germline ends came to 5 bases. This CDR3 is CASSLRSEAFF. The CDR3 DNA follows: TGTGCCAGCAGTTTAAGGAGTGAAGCTTTCTTT.

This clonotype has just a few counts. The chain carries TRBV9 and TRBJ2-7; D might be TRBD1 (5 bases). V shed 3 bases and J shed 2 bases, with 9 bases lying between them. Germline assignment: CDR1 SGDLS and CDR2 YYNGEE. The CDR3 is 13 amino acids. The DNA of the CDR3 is TGTGCCAGCAGCGCACCAGGGACCTACGAGCAGTACTTC. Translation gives CASSAPGTYEQYF.

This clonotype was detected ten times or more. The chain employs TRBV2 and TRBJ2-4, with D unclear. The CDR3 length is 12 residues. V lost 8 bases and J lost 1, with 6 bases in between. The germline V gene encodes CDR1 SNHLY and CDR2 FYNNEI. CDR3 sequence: CASYLAKNIQYF. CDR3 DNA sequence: TGTGCCAGCTATTTGGCCAAAAACATTCAGTACTTC.

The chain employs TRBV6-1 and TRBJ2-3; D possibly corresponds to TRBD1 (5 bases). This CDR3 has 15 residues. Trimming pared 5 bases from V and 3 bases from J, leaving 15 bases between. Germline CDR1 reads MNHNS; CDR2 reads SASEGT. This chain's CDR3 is CASSTPGFGTDTQYF. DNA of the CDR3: TGTGCCAGCAGTACACCAGGGTTTGGGACAGATACGCAGTATTTT.

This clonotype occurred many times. CDR3 region: CATSDSRQKETQYF. The CDR3 region has the DNA TGTGCCACCAGTGATTCGCGGCAGAAAGAGACCCAGTACTTC. This chain uses TRBV24-1 with TRBJ2-5; no firm D call. V lost 2 bases, J lost 3 bases, and 9 bases lay in between. Germline V gene lookup returns CDR1 KGHDR and CDR2 SFDVKD. This CDR3 contains 14 residues.

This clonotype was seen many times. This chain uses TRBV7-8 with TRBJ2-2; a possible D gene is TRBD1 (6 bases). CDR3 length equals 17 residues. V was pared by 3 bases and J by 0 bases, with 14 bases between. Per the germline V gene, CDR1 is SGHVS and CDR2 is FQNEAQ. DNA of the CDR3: TGTGCCAGCAGCTTCTACCAGGGACATCCGAACACCGGGGAGCTGTTTTTT. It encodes CASSFYQGHPNTGELFF.

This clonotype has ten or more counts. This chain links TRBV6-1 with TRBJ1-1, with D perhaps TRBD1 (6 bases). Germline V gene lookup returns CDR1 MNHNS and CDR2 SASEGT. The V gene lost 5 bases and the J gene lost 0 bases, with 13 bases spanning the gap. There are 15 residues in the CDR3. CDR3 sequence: CASSLQGNMNTEAFF. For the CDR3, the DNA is TGTGCCAGCAGTTTACAGGGTAACATGAACACTGAAGCTTTCTTT.

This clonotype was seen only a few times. CDR3 nucleotide sequence: TGTGCCAGTAGTTCGGGACTGCCCGGAGTTGGAGATACGCAGTATTTT. It codes for CASSSGLPGVGDTQYF. The chain links TRBV19 to TRBJ2-3; TRBD2 might be the D (6 bases). Germline V gene data show CDR1 as LNHDA and CDR2 as SQIVND (reference sequence). V dropped 5 bases and J dropped 5 bases, with 20 bases sitting between them. The CDR3 contains 16 residues.

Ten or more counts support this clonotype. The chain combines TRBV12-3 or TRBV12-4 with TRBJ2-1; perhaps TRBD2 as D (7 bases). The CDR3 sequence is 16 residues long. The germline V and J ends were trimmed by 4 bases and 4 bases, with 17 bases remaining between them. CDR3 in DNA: TGTGCCAGCAGTTCCTCGGGGGGACAAGTATACAATGAGCAGTTCTTC. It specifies CASSSSGGQVYNEQFF.

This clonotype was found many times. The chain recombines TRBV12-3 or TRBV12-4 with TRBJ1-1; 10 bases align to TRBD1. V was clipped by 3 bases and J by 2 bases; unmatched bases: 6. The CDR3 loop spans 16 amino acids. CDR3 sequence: CASSFGDRGPNTEAFF. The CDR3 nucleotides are TGTGCCAGCAGTTTTGGGGACAGGGGACCCAACACTGAAGCTTTCTTT.

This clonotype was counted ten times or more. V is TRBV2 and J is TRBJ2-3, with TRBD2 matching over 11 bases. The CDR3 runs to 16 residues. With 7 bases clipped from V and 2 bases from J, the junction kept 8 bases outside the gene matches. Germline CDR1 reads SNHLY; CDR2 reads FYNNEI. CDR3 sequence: CASKSLAGGLTDTQYF. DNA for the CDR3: TGTGCCAGCAAAAGCCTAGCGGGGGGCCTCACAGATACGCAGTATTTT.

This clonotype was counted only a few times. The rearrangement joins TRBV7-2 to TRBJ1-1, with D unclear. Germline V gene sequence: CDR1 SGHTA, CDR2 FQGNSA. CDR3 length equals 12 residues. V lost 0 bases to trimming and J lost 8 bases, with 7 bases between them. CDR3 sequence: CASSLARGEAFF. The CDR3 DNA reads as TGTGCCAGCAGCTTAGCACGCGGAGAAGCTTTCTTT.

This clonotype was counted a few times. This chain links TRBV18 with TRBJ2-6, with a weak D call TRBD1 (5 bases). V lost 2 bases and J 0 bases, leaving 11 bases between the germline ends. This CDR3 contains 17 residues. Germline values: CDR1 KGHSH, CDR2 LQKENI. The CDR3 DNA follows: TGTGCCAGCTCACCAATCACAGGCCTCTCTGGGGCCAACGTCCTGACTTTC. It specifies CASSPITGLSGANVLTF.

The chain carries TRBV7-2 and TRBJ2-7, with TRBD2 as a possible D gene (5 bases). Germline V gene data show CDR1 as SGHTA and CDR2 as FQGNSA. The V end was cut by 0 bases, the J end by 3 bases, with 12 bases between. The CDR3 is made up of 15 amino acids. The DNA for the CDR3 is TGTGCCAGCAGCTTAGCGGGAGAAGGTCTCTACGAGCAGTACTTC. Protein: CASSLAGEGLYEQYF.

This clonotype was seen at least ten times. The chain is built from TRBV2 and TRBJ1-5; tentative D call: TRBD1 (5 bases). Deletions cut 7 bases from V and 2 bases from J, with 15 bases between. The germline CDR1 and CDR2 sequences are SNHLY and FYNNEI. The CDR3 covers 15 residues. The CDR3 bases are TGTGCCAGCAAGGGGAGGGTGGCGGGCAATCAGCCCCAGCATTTT. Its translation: CASKGRVAGNQPQHF.

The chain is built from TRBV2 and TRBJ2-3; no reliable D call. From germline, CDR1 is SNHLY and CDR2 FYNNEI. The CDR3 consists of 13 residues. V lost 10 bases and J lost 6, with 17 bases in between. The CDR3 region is CAMKTTSMDTQYF. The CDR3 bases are TGTGCCATGAAAACAACCTCCATGGATACGCAGTATTTT.

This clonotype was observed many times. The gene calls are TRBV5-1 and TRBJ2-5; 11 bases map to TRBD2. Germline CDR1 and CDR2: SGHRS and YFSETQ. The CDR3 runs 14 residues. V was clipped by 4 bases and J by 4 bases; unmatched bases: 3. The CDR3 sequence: CASSTGTSGETQYF. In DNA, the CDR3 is TGCGCCAGCAGCACCGGGACTAGCGGAGAGACCCAGTACTTC.

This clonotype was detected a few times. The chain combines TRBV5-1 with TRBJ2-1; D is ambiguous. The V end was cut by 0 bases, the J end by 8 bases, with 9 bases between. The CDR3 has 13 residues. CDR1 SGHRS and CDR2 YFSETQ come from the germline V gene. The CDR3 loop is CASSLAPHDEQFF. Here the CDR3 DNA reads TGCGCCAGCAGCTTGGCCCCACATGATGAGCAGTTCTTC. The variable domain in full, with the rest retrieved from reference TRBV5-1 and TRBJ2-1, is KAGVTQTPRYLIKTRGQQVTLSCSPISGHRSVSWYQQTPGQGLQFLFEYFSETQRNKGNFPGRFSGRQFSNSRSEMNVSTLELGDSALYLCASSLAPHDEQFFGPGTRLTVL.

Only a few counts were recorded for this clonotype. The CDR3 loop reads CASSTGLAESSYNEQFF. CDR3 nucleotides: TGTGCCAGCAGTACCGGACTAGCTGAGAGCTCCTACAATGAGCAGTTCTTC. J is TRBJ2-1 and V is TRBV6-1; TRBD2 aligns across 8 bases. Germline trimming cut 5 bases from V and 0 bases from J; bases unmatched to any gene: 9. CDR3 length: 17 amino acids. CDR1 MNHNS and CDR2 SASEGT come from the germline V gene.

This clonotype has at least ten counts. The CDR3 reads CASSLSGFAYGYTF. In DNA, the CDR3 is TGTGCCAGCAGTTTATCGGGTTTCGCCTATGGCTACACCTTC. The chain couples TRBV28 to TRBJ1-2, with D hard to call. V lost 1 base and J 4 bases, leaving 10 bases between the germline ends. The length of the CDR3 is 14 residues. The germline V gene encodes CDR1 MDHEN and CDR2 SYDVKM.

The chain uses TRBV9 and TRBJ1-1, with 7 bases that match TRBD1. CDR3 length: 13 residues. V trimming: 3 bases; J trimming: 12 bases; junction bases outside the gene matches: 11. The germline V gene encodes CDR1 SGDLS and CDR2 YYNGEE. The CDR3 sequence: CASSAQGQSQPFF. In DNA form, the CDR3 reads TGTGCCAGCAGCGCCCAGGGACAGAGTCAACCTTTCTTT.

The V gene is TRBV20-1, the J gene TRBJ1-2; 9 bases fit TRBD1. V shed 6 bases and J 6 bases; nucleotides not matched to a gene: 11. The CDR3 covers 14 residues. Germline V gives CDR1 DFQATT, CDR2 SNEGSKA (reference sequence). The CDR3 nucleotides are TGCAGTGCAGCGGGACAGGGTTTTTACGATGGCTACACCTTC. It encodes CSAAGQGFYDGYTF.

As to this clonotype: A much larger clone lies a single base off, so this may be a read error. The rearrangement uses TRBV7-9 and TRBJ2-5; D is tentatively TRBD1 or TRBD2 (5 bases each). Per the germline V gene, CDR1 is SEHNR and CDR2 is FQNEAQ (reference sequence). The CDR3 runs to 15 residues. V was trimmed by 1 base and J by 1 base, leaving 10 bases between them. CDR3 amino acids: CASSLGRGVQETQYF. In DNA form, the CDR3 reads TGTGCCAGCAGCTTAGGTAGAGGGGTCCAAGAGACCCAGTACTTC.